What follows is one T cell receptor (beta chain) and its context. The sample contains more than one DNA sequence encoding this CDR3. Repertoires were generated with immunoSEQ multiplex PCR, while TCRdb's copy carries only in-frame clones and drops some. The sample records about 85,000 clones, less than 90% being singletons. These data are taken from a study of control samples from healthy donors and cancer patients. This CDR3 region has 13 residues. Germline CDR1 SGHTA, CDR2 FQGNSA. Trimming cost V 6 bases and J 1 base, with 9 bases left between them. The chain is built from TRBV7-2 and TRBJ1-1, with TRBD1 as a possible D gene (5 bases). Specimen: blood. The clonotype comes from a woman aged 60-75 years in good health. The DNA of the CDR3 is TGTGCCAGCAGTCCTGGACAGAACACTGAAGCTTTCTTT. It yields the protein CASSPGQNTEAFF.